The 11 T cell receptor beta chains listed next were all sequenced from one sample in a study of blood T cell repertoires in COVID-19. The table came from immunoSEQ multiplex PCR; TCRdb's copy has only in-frame clones and leaves some out. Found here are 650,000 to 800,000 clones, 75% to 90% of them singletons; the top ten hold approximately 0.3%. Specimen: peripheral blood. The receptors originated from a woman under 30 with acute or convalescent COVID-19.

V usage is TRBV7-2 and J usage is TRBJ1-2; D is undetermined. The CDR3 sequence is 13 residues long. The V end was cut by 4 bases, the J end by 4 bases, with 10 bases between. Germline CDR1 is SGHTA and CDR2 is FQGNSA. The CDR3 DNA reads as TGTGCCAGCAGCTACGACACCTTCTATGGCTACACCTTC. Translating gives CASSYDTFYGYTF.

The chain couples TRBV29-1 to TRBJ2-7; D may be TRBD2 (6 bases). Per the germline V gene, CDR1 is SQVTM and CDR2 is ANQGSEA. CDR3 length: 13 residues. Trimming took off 6 bases at V and 1 base at J, with 13 bases between the two ends. The CDR3 protein is CSVRDGLSYEQYF. CDR3 in DNA: TGCAGCGTCCGGGACGGACTATCCTACGAGCAGTACTTC.

The chain links TRBV11-2 to TRBJ2-6; the D gene is possibly TRBD2 (5 bases). The CDR3 covers 16 residues. The germline gives CDR1 SGHAT, CDR2 FQNNGV. With 1 base removed from V and 0 bases from J, the gap between germline ends came to 7 bases. CDR3: CASSLGGYSGANVLTF. The CDR3 coding sequence is TGTGCCAGCAGCTTAGGAGGGTACTCTGGGGCCAACGTCCTGACTTTC.

The genes are TRBV19 and TRBJ2-6, with a weak D call TRBD2 (6 bases). Germline-derived CDR1 and CDR2 are LNHDA and SQIVND (reference sequence). The V end was cut by 9 bases, the J end by 3 bases, with 15 bases between. The CDR3 is 15 amino acids. The CDR3 is CASLDGGLGANVLTF. The CDR3 region has the DNA TGTGCCAGCCTCGACGGAGGGCTTGGGGCCAACGTCCTGACTTTC.

There are a few counts of this clone. This chain links TRBV6-4 with TRBJ1-2; maybe TRBD1 (6 bases). Germline V gives CDR1 MRHNA, CDR2 SNTAGT. Trimming removed 0 bases from V and 4 bases from J, with 12 bases in between. The CDR3 covers 15 residues. CDR3 residues: CASSDSAGASYGYTF. The CDR3 DNA reads as TGTGCCAGCAGTGACTCGGCAGGGGCCTCCTATGGCTACACCTTC.

V is TRBV19 and J is TRBJ1-1; D is unresolved. The length of the CDR3 is 17 residues. The ends were cut back, 3 bases at V and 3 bases at J, with 20 bases in the middle. Germline assignment: CDR1 LNHDA and CDR2 SQIVND (reference sequence). This CDR3 is CASSMGDVGKSDTEAFF. The CDR3 DNA sequence: TGTGCCAGTAGTATGGGAGACGTCGGTAAGTCAGACACTGAAGCTTTCTTT.

This clone was counted a few times. This sequence joins TRBV6-2 or TRBV6-3 and TRBJ2-3; 10 bases align to TRBD2. This CDR3 is built from 14 residues. V shed 2 bases, J shed 4 bases, and the junction held 0 bases outside the gene matches. The germline CDR1 and CDR2 sequences are MNHEY and SVGEGT. The CDR3 protein is CASSYSGGADTQYF. Here the CDR3 DNA reads TGTGCCAGCAGTTACAGCGGGGGGGCAGATACGCAGTATTTT.

This chain links TRBV27 with TRBJ1-5; no firm D call. Germline CDR1 MNHEY, CDR2 SMNVEV (reference sequence). This CDR3 region has 12 residues. V lost 5 bases and J lost 1, with 3 bases in between. CDR3: CASSPSNQPQHF. CDR3 sequence (DNA): TGTGCCAGCAGTCCAAGCAATCAGCCCCAGCATTTT.

This clone was seen a single time. The chain has TRBV7-2 and TRBJ2-3, with TRBD2 identical over 7 bases. Trimming at V came to 7 bases and at J to 1 base, leaving 5 bases not matched to a gene. The germline gives CDR1 SGHTA, CDR2 FQGNSA. The length of the CDR3 is 14 residues. In DNA form, the CDR3 reads TGTGCCAGCACCCCGGGGGGTCGCACAGATACGCAGTATTTT. This translates into CASTPGGRTDTQYF.

This chain links TRBV29-1 with TRBJ1-1; D uncertain. Germline V lookup: CDR1 SQVTM, CDR2 ANQGSEA. The CDR3 is 13 residues long. The V end lost 3 bases, the J end lost 3 bases, and 11 bases lay between the germline ends. The CDR3 protein is CSVEGSRDTEAFF. The CDR3 DNA sequence: TGCAGCGTTGAGGGCTCTCGAGACACTGAAGCTTTCTTT.

The chain uses TRBV28 and TRBJ1-5; perhaps TRBD1 as D (5 bases). Trimming cost V 6 bases and J 5 bases, with 23 bases left between them. Germline assignment: CDR1 MDHEN and CDR2 SYDVKM. The CDR3 is made up of 17 amino acids. The CDR3 is CASSSTPGLTSDQPQHF. Written as DNA, the CDR3 is TGTGCCAGCAGCTCGACTCCGGGACTCACCAGTGATCAGCCCCAGCATTTT.